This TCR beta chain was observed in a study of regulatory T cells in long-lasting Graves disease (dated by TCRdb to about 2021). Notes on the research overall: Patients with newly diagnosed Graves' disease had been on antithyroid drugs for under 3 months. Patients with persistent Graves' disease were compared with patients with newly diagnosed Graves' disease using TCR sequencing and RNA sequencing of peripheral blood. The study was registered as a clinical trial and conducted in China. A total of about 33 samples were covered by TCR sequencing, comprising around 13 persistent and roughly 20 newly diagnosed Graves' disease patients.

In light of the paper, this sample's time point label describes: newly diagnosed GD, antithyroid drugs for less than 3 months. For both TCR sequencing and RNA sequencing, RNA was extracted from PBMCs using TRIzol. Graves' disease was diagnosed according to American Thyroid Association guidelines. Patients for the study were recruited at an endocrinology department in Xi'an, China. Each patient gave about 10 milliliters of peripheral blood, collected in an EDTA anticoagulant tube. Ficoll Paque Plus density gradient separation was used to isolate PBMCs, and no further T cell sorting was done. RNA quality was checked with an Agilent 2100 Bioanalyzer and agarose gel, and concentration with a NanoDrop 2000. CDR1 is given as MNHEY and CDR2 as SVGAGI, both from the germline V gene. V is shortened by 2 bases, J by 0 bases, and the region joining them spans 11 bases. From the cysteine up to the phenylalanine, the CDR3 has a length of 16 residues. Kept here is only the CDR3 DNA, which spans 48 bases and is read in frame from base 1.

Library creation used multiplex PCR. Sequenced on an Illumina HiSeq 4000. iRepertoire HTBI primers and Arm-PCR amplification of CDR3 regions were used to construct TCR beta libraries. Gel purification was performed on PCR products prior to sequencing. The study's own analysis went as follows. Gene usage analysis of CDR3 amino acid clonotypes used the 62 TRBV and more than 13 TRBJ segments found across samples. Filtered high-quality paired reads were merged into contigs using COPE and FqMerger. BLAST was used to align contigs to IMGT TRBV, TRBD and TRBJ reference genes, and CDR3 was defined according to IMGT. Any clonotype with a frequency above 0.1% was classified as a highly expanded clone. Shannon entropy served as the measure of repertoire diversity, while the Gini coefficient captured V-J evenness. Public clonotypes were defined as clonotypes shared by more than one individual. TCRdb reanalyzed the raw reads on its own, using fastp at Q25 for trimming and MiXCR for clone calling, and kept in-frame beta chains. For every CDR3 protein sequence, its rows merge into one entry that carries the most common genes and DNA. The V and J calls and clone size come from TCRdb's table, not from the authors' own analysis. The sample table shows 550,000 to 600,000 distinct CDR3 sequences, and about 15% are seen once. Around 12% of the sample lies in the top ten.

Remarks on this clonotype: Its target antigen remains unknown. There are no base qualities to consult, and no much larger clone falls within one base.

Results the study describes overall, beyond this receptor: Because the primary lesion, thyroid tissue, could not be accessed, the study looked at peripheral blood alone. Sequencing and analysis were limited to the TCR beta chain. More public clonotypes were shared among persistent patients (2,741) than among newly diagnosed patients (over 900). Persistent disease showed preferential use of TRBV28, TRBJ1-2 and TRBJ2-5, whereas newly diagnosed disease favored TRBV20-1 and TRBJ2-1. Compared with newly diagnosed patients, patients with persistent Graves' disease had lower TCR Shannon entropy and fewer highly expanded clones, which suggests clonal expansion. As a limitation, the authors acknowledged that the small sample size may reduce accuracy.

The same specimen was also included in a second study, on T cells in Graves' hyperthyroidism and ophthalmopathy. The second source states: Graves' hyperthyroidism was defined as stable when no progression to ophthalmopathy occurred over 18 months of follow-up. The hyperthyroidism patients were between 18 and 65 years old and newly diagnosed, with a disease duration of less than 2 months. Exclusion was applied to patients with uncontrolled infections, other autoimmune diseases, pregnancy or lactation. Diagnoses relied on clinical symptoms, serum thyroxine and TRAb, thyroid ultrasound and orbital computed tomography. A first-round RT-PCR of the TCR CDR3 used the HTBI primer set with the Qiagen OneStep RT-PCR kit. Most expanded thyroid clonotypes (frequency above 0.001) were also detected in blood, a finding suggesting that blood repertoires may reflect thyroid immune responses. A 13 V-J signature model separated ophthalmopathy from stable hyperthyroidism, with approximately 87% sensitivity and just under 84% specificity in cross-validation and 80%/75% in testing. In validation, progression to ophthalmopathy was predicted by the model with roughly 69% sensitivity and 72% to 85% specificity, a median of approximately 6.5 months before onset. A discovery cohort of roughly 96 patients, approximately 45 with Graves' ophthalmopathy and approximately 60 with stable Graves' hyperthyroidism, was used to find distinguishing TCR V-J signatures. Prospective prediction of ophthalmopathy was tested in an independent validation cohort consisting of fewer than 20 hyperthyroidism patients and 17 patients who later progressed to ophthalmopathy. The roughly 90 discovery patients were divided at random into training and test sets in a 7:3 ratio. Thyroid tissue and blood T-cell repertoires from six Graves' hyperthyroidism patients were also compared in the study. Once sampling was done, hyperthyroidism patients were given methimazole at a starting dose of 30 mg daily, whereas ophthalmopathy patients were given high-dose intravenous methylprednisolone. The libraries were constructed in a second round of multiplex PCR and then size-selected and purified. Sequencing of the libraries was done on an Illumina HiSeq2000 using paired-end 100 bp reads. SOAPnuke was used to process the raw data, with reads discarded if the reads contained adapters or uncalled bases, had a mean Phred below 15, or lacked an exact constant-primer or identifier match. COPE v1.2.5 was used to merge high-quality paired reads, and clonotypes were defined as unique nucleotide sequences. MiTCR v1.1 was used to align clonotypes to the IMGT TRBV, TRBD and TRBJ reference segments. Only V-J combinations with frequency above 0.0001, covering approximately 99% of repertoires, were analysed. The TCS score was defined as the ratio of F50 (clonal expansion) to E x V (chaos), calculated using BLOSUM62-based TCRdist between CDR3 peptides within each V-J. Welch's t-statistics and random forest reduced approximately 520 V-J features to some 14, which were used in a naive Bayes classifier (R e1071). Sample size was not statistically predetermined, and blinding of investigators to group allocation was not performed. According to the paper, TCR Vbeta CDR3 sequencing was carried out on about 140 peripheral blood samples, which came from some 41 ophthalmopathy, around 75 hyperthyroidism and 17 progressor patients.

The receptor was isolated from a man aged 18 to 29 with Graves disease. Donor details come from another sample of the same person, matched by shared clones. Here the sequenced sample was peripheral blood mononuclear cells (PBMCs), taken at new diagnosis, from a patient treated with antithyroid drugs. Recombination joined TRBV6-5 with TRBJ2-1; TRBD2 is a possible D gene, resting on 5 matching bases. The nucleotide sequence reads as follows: TGTGCCAGCAGTTACCCTGCGGGCGGCTCCTACAATGAGCAGTTCTTC. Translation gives CASSYPAGGSYNEQFF.